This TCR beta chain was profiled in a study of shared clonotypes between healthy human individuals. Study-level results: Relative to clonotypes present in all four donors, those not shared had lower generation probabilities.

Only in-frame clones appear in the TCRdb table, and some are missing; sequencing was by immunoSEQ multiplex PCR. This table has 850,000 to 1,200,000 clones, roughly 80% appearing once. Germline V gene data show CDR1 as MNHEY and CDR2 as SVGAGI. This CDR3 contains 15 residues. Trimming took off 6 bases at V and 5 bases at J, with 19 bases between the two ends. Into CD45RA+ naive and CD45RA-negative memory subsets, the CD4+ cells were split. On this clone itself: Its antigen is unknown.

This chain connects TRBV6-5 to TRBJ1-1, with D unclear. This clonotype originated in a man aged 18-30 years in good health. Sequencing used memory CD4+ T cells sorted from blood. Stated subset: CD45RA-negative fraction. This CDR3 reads CASSDGPSLGTEAFF. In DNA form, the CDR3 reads TGTGCCAGCAGCGACGGACCCTCACTGGGGACTGAAGCTTTCTTT.